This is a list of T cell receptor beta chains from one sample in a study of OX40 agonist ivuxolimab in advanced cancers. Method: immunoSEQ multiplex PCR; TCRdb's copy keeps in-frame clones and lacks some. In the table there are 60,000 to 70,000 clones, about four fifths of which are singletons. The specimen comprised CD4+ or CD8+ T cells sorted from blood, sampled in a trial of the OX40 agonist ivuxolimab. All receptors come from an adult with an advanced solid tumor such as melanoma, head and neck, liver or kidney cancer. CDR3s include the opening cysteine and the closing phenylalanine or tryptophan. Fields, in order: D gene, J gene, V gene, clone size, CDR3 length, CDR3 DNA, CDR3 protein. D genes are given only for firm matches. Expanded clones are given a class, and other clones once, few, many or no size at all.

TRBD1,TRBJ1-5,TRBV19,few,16,TGTGCCAGCAACGAACAGGGGTTGGGTTACAATCAGCCCCAGCATTTT,CASNEQGLGYNQPQHF
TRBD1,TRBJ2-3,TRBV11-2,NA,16,TGTGCCAGCAGCCGCGGGACAGGTAGGAGGGCAGATACGCAGTATTTT,CASSRGTGRRADTQYF
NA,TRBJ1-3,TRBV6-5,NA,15,TGTGCCAGCTGGCCAGTTTTGAGCTCTGGAAACACCATATATTTT,CASWPVLSSGNTIYF
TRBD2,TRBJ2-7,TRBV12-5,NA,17,TGTGCTAGTGCCGGACTAGCGGGGGGGCCGCTTCGCCACGAGCAGTACTTC,CASAGLAGGPLRHEQYF
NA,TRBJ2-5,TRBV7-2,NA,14,TGTGCCAGCAGCTTAGCGCAGGGGCTTGAGACCCAGTACTTC,CASSLAQGLETQYF
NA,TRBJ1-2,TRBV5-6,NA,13,TGTGCCAGCAATAGAGGGGGAGGCTATGGCTACACCTTC,CASNRGGGYGYTF
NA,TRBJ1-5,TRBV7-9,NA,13,TGTGCCAGCAGCCAAGGAGGCAATCAGCCCCAGCATTTT,CASSQGGNQPQHF
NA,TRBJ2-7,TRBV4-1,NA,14,TGCGCCAGCAGCCAAGAGTACAGGGACTACGAGCAGTACTTC,CASSQEYRDYEQYF
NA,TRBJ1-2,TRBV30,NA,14,TGTGCCTGGAGTGTAGCCAGTCAAAACTATGGCTACACCTTC,CAWSVASQNYGYTF
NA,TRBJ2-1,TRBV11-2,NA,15,TGTGCCAGCAGCCCAGGACCGAGACTTCTGGATGAGCAGTTCTTC,CASSPGPRLLDEQFF
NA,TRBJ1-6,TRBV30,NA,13,TGTGCCTGGAGTCACCCCCCCCCTTCACCCCTCCACTTT,CAWSHPPPSPLHF
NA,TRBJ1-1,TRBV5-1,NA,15,TGCGCCAGCAGCTTAGCAGGTGCCATGAACACTGAAGCTTTCTTT,CASSLAGAMNTEAFF
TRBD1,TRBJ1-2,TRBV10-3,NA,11,TGTGCCATCGGACAGGGGGTCGGCTACACCTTC,CAIGQGVGYTF
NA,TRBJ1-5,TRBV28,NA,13,TGTGCCAGCAGTTATATCGAGGGACAGCCCCAGCATTTT,CASSYIEGQPQHF
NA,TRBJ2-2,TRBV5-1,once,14,TGCGCCAGCAGCTTGGTGTGGGGTCCCGGGGAGCTGTTTTTT,CASSLVWGPGELFF
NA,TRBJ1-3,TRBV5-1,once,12,TGCGCCAGCAGCTTGGATCTTGACACCATATATTTT,CASSLDLDTIYF
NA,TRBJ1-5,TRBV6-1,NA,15,TGTGCCAGCAGCTACGGACCTACCTGGGATCAGCCCCAGCATTTT,CASSYGPTWDQPQHF
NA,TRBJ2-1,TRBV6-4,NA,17,TGTGCCCCAAAGCGGACAGCCGCGCGACTTAACTACAATGAGCAGTTCTTC,CAPKRTAARLNYNEQFF
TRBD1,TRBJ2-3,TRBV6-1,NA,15,TGTGCCAGCAGTGCCCGGACAGGGAGCACAGATACGCAGTATTTT,CASSARTGSTDTQYF
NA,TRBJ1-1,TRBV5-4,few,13,TGTGCCAGCAGCCCAGATACGGACACTGAAGCTTTCTTT,CASSPDTDTEAFF
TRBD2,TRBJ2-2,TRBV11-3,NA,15,TGTGCCAGCAGCCCCGGTAGCGGGGGCACCGGGGAGCTGTTTTTT,CASSPGSGGTGELFF
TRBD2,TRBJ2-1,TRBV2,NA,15,TGTGCCAGCAGCCCGGGACTAGCGGTATACAATGAGCAGTTCTTC,CASSPGLAVYNEQFF
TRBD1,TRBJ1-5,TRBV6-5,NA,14,TGTGCCAGCAGCCCTGACAGGGGTACTCAGCCCCAGCATTTT,CASSPDRGTQPQHF
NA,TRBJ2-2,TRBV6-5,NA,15,TGTGCCAGCAGTTACTCGCGATCTAACACCGGGGAGCTGTTTTTT,CASSYSRSNTGELFF
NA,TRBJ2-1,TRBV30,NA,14,TGTGCCTGGACGGGGGACGACTCCTACAATGAGCAGTTCTTC,CAWTGDDSYNEQFF
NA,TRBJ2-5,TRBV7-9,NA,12,TGTGCCAGCACCTCGACCTTGGAGACCCAGTACTTC,CASTSTLETQYF
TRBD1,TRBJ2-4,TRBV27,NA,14,TGTGCCAGCAGTTCAAAACGGACAGGGAACATTCAGTACTTC,CASSSKRTGNIQYF
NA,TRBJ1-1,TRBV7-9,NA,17,TGTGCCAGCAGCTTAGCACTGGGTCAGCTTAAGAACACTGAAGCTTTCTTT,CASSLALGQLKNTEAFF
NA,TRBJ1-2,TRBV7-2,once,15,TGTGCCAGCAGCTTAGGACTAAATAGGGACTATGGCTACACCTTC,CASSLGLNRDYGYTF
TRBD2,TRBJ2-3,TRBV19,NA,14,TGTGCCAGTAGTCCAGCGGGGGGCGGGGATACGCAGTATTTT,CASSPAGGGDTQYF
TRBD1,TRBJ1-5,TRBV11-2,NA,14,TGTGCCAGCAGCCGAACAGGGGGCGGTCAGCCCCAGCATTTT,CASSRTGGGQPQHF
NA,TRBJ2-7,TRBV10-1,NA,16,TGCGCCAGCCCTGGATTTCCCCGCCTTAGCAGATACGAGCAGTACTTC,CASPGFPRLSRYEQYF
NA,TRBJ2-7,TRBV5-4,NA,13,TGTGCCAGCAGCACCATACCAGGGGACGAGCAGTACTTC,CASSTIPGDEQYF
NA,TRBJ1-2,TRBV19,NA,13,TGTGCCAGTACAACCCCCCAGGGTTCTGGCTACACCTTC,CASTTPQGSGYTF
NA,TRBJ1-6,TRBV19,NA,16,TGTGCCAGTAGTATAGATCCGGGGGGCTACGGTTCACCCCTCCACTTT,CASSIDPGGYGSPLHF